The clone carrying this T cell receptor (beta chain) was detected a few times. The CDR3 loop spans 18 amino acids. Sequenced by immunoSEQ multiplex PCR; TCRdb stores in-frame clones only, minus some. This table has about 40,000 clones, just over 85% appearing once. The data were taken from a study of sequential checkpoint blockade in melanoma. Across the study: Randomization was 1:1 between first-line nivolumab→ipilimumab and ipilimumab→nivolumab. Each arm's sequence ended with maintenance nivolumab.

Treatment here: randomized to nivolumab then ipilimumab (arm A) or the reverse (arm B). None of the patients previously received DNA-damaging chemotherapy. PBMC sorting kept live CD3+CD8+ cells without CD19 or CD56. The sequence derives from a human donor with melanoma. Sequencing was performed on CD8+ T cells sorted from blood (inferred from file names), taken from a patient given nivolumab and ipilimumab in sequence. This chain links TRBV21-1 with TRBJ1-2; the DNA was not compared with TRBD1, the D call given in the table. TRBV21-1 is a recognized pseudogene. For the CDR3, the DNA is TGTGCCAGCAGCAAAAGTCGGACAGGGGGCAGGCATAACTATGGCTACACCTTC. Protein: CASSKSRTGGRHNYGYTF.